One sample yielded the 15 T cell receptor beta chains listed below, sequenced in a study of T cell repertoires in ileal Crohn's disease. Data came from immunoSEQ multiplex PCR; TCRdb stores just in-frame clones and leaves some out. Altogether 2,000 to 2,500 clones are present, 75% to 85% being singletons, with the ten largest covering 16%. Source material: ileal tissue. The receptors shown here come from an adult with Crohn's disease.

The rearrangement links TRBV18 to TRBJ1-2; D perhaps matches TRBD1 (6 bases). Trimming stripped 2 bases from V and 2 bases from J, with 21 bases between. From germline, CDR1 is KGHSH and CDR2 LQKENI. This CDR3 is built from 18 residues. The CDR3 coding sequence is TGTGCCAGCTCACCAAATCGCCAAGGGGGTGAGAGAAACTATGGCTACACCTTC. The encoded protein is CASSPNRQGGERNYGYTF.

This chain links TRBV15 with TRBJ2-3; no clear D gene. Deletions cut 2 bases from V and 0 bases from J, with 6 bases between. Germline V gene lookup returns CDR1 LNHNV and CDR2 YYDKDF (reference sequence). The CDR3 runs to 14 residues. The CDR3 reads CATSRSTSTDTQYF. The DNA of the CDR3 is TGTGCCACCAGCAGATCCACTAGCACAGATACGCAGTATTTT.

The chain combines TRBV4-1 with TRBJ1-3, with 7 bases identical to TRBD1. V dropped 2 bases and J dropped 8; count of bases not matched to a gene: 6. There are 14 residues in the CDR3. Germline-derived CDR1 and CDR2 are MGHRA and YSYEKL. CDR3 residues: CASSQRQGWDTIYF. The CDR3 DNA is TGCGCCAGCAGCCAACGACAGGGATGGGACACCATATATTTT.

The V call is TRBV5-1, the J call TRBJ2-7; the D gene is possibly TRBD1 (6 bases). Trimming pared 8 bases from V and 2 bases from J, leaving 14 bases between. CDR1 and CDR2 (germline): SGHRS, YFSETQ. This CDR3 has 13 residues. In nucleotides, the CDR3 is TGCGCCAGGATACAGGGTAGCCCCTACGAGCAGTACGTC. Translation: CARIQGSPYEQYV.

The CDR3 reads CSVSQAASQPQHF. DNA for the CDR3: TGCAGCGTATCCCAAGCGGCGAGTCAGCCCCAGCATTTT. V is TRBV29-1 and J is TRBJ1-5; D remains ambiguous. The CDR3 extends over 13 amino acids. The germline V gene has CDR1 SQVTM and CDR2 ANQGSEA. The V end lost 6 bases, the J end lost 6 bases, and 15 bases lay between the germline ends.

The chain couples TRBV5-1 to TRBJ1-2; no reliable D call. The V gene's germline CDR1 is SGHRS and CDR2 YFSETQ. V was cut by 0 bases and J by 3 bases, with 9 bases left in between. This CDR3 is 14 amino acids long. The CDR3 bases are TGCGCCAGCAGCTTGGGTCCGGCGGACTATGGCTACACCTTC. Amino acids: CASSLGPADYGYTF.

The chain carries TRBV2 and TRBJ1-1; 7 bases line up with TRBD1. The V gene's germline CDR1 is SNHLY and CDR2 FYNNEI. V lost 2 bases to trimming and J lost 6 bases; unmatched junction nucleotides: 21. This CDR3 comprises 19 residues. The CDR3 region is CASSEPAPHQDRLRPEAFF. DNA for the CDR3: TGTGCCAGCAGTGAACCTGCCCCCCATCAGGACAGGTTGAGACCTGAAGCTTTCTTT.

The rearrangement uses TRBV20-1 and TRBJ1-2; D gene uncertain. Per the germline V gene, CDR1 is DFQATT and CDR2 is SNEGSKA (reference sequence). Trimming took off 6 bases at V and 4 bases at J, with 9 bases between the two ends. This CDR3 region has 11 residues. The CDR3 loop reads CSARLSYGYTF. The CDR3 nucleotides are TGCAGTGCCCGACTTAGCTATGGCTACACCTTC.

This clone has just one count. This chain connects TRBV7-2 to TRBJ2-2; 7 bases line up with TRBD1. The trim removed 3 bases at V and 6 bases at J, leaving 4 bases unmatched. The CDR3 is 14 amino acids. Germline CDR1 SGHTA, CDR2 FQGNSA. Written as DNA, the CDR3 is TGTGCCAGCAGCTTCGCAGGACAGGCCGGGGAGCTGTTTTTT. Translation gives CASSFAGQAGELFF.

V gene TRBV5-1 combines with J gene TRBJ1-1; D is possibly TRBD1 (6 bases). V was shortened by 3 bases and J by 3 bases, with 9 bases between the two germline ends. There are 13 residues in the CDR3. Germline V lookup: CDR1 SGHRS, CDR2 YFSETQ. CDR3 bases: TGCGCCAGCAGCTCGCCAGGGGACACTGAAGCTTTCTTT. The encoded protein is CASSSPGDTEAFF.

The chain couples TRBV5-1 to TRBJ2-3; D gene uncertain. Germline V gives CDR1 SGHRS, CDR2 YFSETQ. CDR3 length: 13 amino acids. The germline V and J ends were trimmed by 6 bases and 4 bases, with 12 bases remaining between them. As DNA, the CDR3 is TGCGCCAGCAAAGCAAGTACCGCAGATACGCAGTATTTT. Its protein is CASKASTADTQYF.

The V gene is TRBV5-1, the J gene TRBJ2-2, with D uncertain. The germline gives CDR1 SGHRS, CDR2 YFSETQ. With 0 bases removed from V and 6 bases from J, the gap between germline ends came to 6 bases. This CDR3 is built from 13 residues. The CDR3 is CASSLAAAGELFF. Written as DNA, the CDR3 is TGCGCCAGCAGCTTGGCCGCGGCCGGGGAGCTGTTTTTT.

CDR3 residues: CASSEGGGVLTEAFF. In nucleotides, the CDR3 is TGTGCCAGCAGTGAAGGAGGGGGCGTATTGACTGAAGCTTTCTTT. The chain recombines TRBV2 with TRBJ1-1; 7 bases fit TRBD1. V trimming: 1 base; J trimming: 5 bases; junction bases outside the gene matches: 7. The CDR3 consists of 15 residues. Germline V gene sequence: CDR1 SNHLY, CDR2 FYNNEI.

CDR3 sequence (DNA): TGCGCCAGCAGCTTCGGAGACAGACAGGGGGGTCAGCCCCAGCATTTT. Encoded protein: CASSFGDRQGGQPQHF. The V call is TRBV5-1, the J call TRBJ1-5; 9 nucleotides agree with TRBD1. Germline values: CDR1 SGHRS, CDR2 YFSETQ. The CDR3 has 16 residues. The V segment lost 2 bases and the J segment 6 bases; nucleotides outside the gene matches: 9.

The V call is TRBV6-6, the J call TRBJ2-1; no definite D call. V lost 2 bases to trimming and J lost 5 bases, with 7 bases between them. The CDR3 runs to 13 residues. CDR1 is MNHNY, CDR2 SVGAGI, per germline (reference sequence). The DNA for the CDR3 is TGTGCCAGCAGTTACACCAGGAACAATGAGCAGTTCTTC. Translated: CASSYTRNNEQFF.